This is a list of T cell receptor beta chains from one sample in a study of beta chain features in type 1 diabetes. Assay: immunoSEQ multiplex PCR; the TCRdb copy retains only in-frame clones and omits some. The table has a few hundred thousand clones, roughly 25% seen once. Material for sequencing was naive CD4+ T cells from blood. These receptors were collected from a woman under 40 with type 1 diabetes. Each CDR3 is given with its conserved first and last residue. The D gene is left open where the match is weak. For some rows the clone size is stated as once, few or many, or as a class when expanded; others skip it.

j_gene	d_gene	abundance	v_gene	CDR3aa	CDR3nt
TRBJ2-7	TRBD1	-	TRBV28	CASSFPGQGSYEQYF	TGTGCCAGCAGTTTTCCAGGACAGGGCTCCTACGAGCAGTACTTC
TRBJ2-1	-	-	TRBV5-6	CASSLYGGINNEQFF	TGTGCCAGCAGCTTGTATGGCGGGATCAACAATGAGCAGTTCTTC
TRBJ2-2	TRBD2	-	TRBV5-1	CASSRSSLAGNTGELFF	TGCGCCAGCAGCCGCTCATCCCTAGCGGGGAACACCGGGGAGCTGTTTTTT
TRBJ2-7	-	few	TRBV21-1	CASSKAISEQYF	TGTGCCAGCAGCAAAGCAATTAGCGAGCAGTACTTC
TRBJ2-6	TRBD1	-	TRBV5-1	CASRTGALSGANVLTF	TGCGCCAGCAGGACAGGGGCCCTGTCTGGGGCCAACGTCCTGACTTTC
TRBJ2-7	TRBD1	-	TRBV25-1	CASQRDRGTYEQYF	TGTGCCAGCCAGAGGGACAGGGGTACCTACGAGCAGTACTTC
TRBJ1-2	-	few	TRBV28	CASSPGQKTGYTF	TGTGCCAGCAGTCCGGGACAAAAGACTGGCTACACCTTC
TRBJ2-5	TRBD1	-	TRBV5-1	CASSPSTGTETQYF	TGCGCCAGCAGCCCCTCGACAGGGACCGAGACCCAGTACTTC
TRBJ2-7	TRBD1	-	TRBV15	CATSSLGQAGGLSYEQYF	TGTGCCACCAGCAGTCTGGGACAGGCTGGGGGGCTATCCTACGAGCAGTACTTC
TRBJ2-7	-	few	TRBV7-9	CASPRADAYEQYF	TGTGCCAGCCCGCGAGCGGACGCCTACGAGCAGTACTTC
TRBJ2-2	-	few	TRBV5-1	CASSLGSGLDTGELFF	TGCGCCAGCAGCTTGGGTAGCGGTCTAGACACCGGGGAGCTGTTTTTT
TRBJ2-7	-	few	TRBV5-1	CASSLANGNSDYEQYF	TGCGCCAGCAGCTTGGCCAACGGGAATTCGGATTACGAGCAGTACTTC
TRBJ1-1	-	-	TRBV2	CASSTDKNTEAFF	TGTGCCAGCAGCACGGACAAGAACACTGAAGCTTTCTTT
TRBJ1-2	-	-	TRBV14	CASSPAGRLYGYTF	TGTGCCAGCAGCCCCGCCGGCAGGCTCTATGGCTACACCTTC
TRBJ2-7	TRBD1	-	TRBV29-1	CSVGRQGHEQYF	TGCAGCGTTGGGAGACAGGGCCACGAGCAGTACTTC
TRBJ1-5	-	-	TRBV9	CASSGPRGQPQHF	TGTGCCAGCAGCGGACCGAGGGGGCAGCCCCAGCATTTT
TRBJ2-1	TRBD2	-	TRBV7-9	CASSLRGSSYNEQFF	TGTGCCAGCAGCTTACGCGGGAGCTCCTACAATGAGCAGTTCTTC
TRBJ2-5	-	-	TRBV25-1	CASNVVGSPRETQYF	TGTGCCAGCAATGTTGTCGGGAGCCCTAGAGAGACCCAGTACTTC
TRBJ1-1	-	-	TRBV5-1	CASSLGARGMNTEAFF	TGCGCCAGCAGCTTGGGCGCCCGCGGCATGAACACTGAAGCTTTCTTT
TRBJ1-2	TRBD1	few	TRBV29-1	CSVRGQGVYGYTF	TGCAGCGTCCGAGGCCAGGGGGTCTATGGCTACACCTTC
TRBJ2-7	-	few	TRBV5-6	CASSLAAYEQYF	TGTGCCAGCAGCTTGGCCGCCTACGAGCAGTACTTC
TRBJ2-7	-	-	TRBV30	CAWSRRGDRDEQYF	TGTGCCTGGAGTCGACGGGGAGACCGGGACGAGCAGTACTTC
TRBJ2-7	-	-	TRBV19	CASTTGSRAEQYF	TGTGCCAGTACAACAGGGAGTCGTGCCGAGCAGTACTTC
TRBJ1-1	-	few	TRBV5-1	CASSFSGTGNTEAFF	TGCGCCAGCAGCTTCTCCGGGACTGGGAACACTGAAGCTTTCTTT
TRBJ2-3	-	-	TRBV5-1	CASSLFQGTDTQYF	TGCGCCAGCAGCTTGTTCCAGGGAACAGATACGCAGTATTTT
TRBJ2-1	TRBD2	few	TRBV15	CATSRVIGTSDSNEQFF	TGTGCCACCAGCAGAGTTATAGGGACTAGCGACTCCAATGAGCAGTTCTTC
TRBJ2-3	TRBD2	-	TRBV5-1	CASSFRRTSGTSTDTQYF	TGCGCCAGCAGCTTTCGTCGGACTAGCGGGACGAGCACAGATACGCAGTATTTT
TRBJ1-1	TRBD1	-	TRBV29-1	CSVEDRGQGAWAFF	TGCAGCGTTGAAGATCGCGGGCAGGGGGCTTGGGCTTTCTTT
TRBJ1-1	-	-	TRBV6-6	CASITGQLGTEAFF	TGTGCCAGCATTACGGGACAACTAGGCACTGAAGCTTTCTTT
TRBJ2-1	TRBD1	few	TRBV27	CASSLDRGSYNEQFF	TGTGCCAGCAGTTTGGACAGGGGGTCCTACAATGAGCAGTTCTTC
TRBJ1-2	-	few	TRBV4-1	CASSPVLQGHLYTF	TGCGCCAGCAGCCCCGTCCTTCAGGGACACCTCTACACCTTC
TRBJ2-3	-	few	TRBV9	CASSEGGTGADTQYF	TGTGCCAGCAGCGAGGGGGGGACGGGGGCAGATACGCAGTATTTT
TRBJ2-1	TRBD2	-	TRBV5-1	CASSLAGLLLYNEQFF	TGCGCCAGCAGCTTGGCGGGACTACTCCTCTACAATGAGCAGTTCTTC
TRBJ1-1	-	few	TRBV30	CAWSPADTEAFF	TGTGCCTGGAGCCCCGCAGACACTGAAGCTTTCTTT
TRBJ2-4	-	few	TRBV25-1	CASSGGDIQYF	TGTGCCAGCAGTGGCGGGGACATTCAGTACTTC
TRBJ2-1	TRBD2	-	TRBV2	CASGGLAGSAEQFF	TGTGCCAGCGGAGGACTAGCGGGATCTGCTGAGCAGTTCTTC
TRBJ1-2	-	-	TRBV9	CASSVGPTADYGYTF	TGTGCCAGCAGCGTAGGTCCGACAGCAGACTATGGCTACACCTTC
TRBJ2-6	-	-	TRBV5-1	CASSLFTGSGANVLTF	TGCGCCAGCAGCTTGTTCACAGGGTCTGGGGCCAACGTCCTGACTTTC